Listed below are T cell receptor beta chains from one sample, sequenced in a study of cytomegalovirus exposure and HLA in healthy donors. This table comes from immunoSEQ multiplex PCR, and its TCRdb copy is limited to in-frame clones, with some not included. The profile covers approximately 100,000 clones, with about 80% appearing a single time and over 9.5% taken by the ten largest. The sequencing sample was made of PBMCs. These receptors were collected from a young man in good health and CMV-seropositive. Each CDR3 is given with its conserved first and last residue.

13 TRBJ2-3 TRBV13 CASSPPRGDTQYF
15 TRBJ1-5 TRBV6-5 CASSLAAVVGQPQHF
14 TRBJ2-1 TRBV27 CASRGLAGDNEQFF
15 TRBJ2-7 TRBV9 CASSVEGRSSYEQYF
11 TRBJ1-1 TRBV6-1 CASRASGEAFF
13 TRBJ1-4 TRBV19 CASSWTPNEKLFF
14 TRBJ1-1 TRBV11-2 CASSPTGGRNEAFF
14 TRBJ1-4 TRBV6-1 CASSELATNEKLFF
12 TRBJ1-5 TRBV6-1 CASSAVNQPQHF
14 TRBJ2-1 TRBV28 CASTASGWVNEQFF
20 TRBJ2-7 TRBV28 CASSFPFRGATTTNHYEQYF
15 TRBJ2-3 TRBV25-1 CASSGRGSYTDTQYF
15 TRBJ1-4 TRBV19 CASSIWGHTNEKLFF
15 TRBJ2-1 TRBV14 CASATVVGGANEQFF
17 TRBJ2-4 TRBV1 CTSSQDVIELAKNIQYF
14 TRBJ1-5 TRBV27 CASSFGGFNQPQHF
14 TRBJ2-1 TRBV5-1 CASSLDLQGGEQFF